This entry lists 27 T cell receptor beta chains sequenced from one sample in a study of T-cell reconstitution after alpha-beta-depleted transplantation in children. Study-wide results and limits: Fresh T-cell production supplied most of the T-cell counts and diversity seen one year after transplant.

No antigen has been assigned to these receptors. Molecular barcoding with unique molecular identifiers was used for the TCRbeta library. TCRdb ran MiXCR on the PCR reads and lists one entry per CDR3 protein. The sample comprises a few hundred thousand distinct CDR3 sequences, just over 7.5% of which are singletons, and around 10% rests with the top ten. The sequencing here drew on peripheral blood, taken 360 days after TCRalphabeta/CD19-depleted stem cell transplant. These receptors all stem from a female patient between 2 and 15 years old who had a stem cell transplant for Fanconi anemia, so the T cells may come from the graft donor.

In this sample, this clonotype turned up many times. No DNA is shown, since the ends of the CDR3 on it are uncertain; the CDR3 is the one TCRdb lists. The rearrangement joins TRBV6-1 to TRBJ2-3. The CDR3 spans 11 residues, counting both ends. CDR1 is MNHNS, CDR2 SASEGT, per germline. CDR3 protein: CASILGDTQYF.

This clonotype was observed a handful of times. Here the CDR3 DNA reads TGCGCCAGCAGCCATGGACAGGGTTCGAACACCGGGGAGCTGTTTTTT. Its translation is CASSHGQGSNTGELFF. The chain couples TRBV5-1 to TRBJ2-2; TRBD1 aligns across 8 bases. The CDR3 loop spans 16 amino acids. Trimming took 4 bases from V and 0 from J; bases not matched to a gene: 5. The germline V gene has CDR1 SGHRS and CDR2 YFSETQ.

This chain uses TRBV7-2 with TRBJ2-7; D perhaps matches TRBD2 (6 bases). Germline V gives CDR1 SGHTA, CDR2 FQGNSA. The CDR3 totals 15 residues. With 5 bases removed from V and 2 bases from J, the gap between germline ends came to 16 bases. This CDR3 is CASSPAAGHPYEQYF. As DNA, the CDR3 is TGTGCCAGCAGCCCGGCTGCGGGGCATCCCTACGAGCAGTACTTC. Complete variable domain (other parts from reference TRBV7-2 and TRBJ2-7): GAGVSQSPSNKVTEKGKDVELRCDPISGHTALYWYRQSLGQGLEFLIYFQGNSAPDKSGLPSDRFSAERTGGSVSTLTIQRTQQEDSAVYLCASSPAAGHPYEQYFGPGTRLTVT.

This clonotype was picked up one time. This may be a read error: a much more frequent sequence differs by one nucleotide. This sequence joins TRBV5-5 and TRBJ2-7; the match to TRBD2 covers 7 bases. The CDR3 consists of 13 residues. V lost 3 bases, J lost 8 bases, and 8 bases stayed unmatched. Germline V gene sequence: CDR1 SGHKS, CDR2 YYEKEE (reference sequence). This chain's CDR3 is CASSWDYPHKQYF. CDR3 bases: TGTGCCAGCAGCTGGGACTACCCTCACAAGCAGTACTTC.

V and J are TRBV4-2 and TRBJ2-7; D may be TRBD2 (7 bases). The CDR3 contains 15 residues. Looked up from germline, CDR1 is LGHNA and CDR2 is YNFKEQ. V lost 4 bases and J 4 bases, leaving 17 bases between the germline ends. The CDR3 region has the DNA TGTGCCAGCAGCCCCCGGGCGGGGGCAGGATACGAGCAGTACTTC. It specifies CASSPRAGAGYEQYF.

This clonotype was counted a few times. The CDR3 is CASSYPSRDTYGYTF. The DNA for the CDR3 is TGTGCCAGCAGTTACCCGTCCCGGGACACCTATGGCTACACCTTC. V and J are TRBV6-5 and TRBJ1-2; a possible D gene is TRBD1 (6 bases). CDR1 and CDR2 from the germline V gene are MNHEY and SVGAGI. The CDR3 spans 15 residues. V was clipped by 2 bases and J by 4 bases, with 14 bases between them.

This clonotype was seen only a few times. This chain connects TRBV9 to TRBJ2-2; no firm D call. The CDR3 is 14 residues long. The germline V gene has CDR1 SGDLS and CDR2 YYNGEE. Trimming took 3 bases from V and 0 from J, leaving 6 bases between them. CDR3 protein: CASSGAPNTGELFF. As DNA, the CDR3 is TGTGCCAGCAGCGGGGCTCCGAACACCGGGGAGCTGTTTTTT.

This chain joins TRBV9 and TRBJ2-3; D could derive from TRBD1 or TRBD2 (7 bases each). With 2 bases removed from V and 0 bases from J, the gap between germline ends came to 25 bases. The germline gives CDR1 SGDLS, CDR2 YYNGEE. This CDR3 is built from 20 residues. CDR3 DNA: TGTGCCAGCAGCGTCGGAGGACAGGCCGAGGGGGGGATTAGCACAGATACGCAGTATTTT. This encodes CASSVGGQAEGGISTDTQYF.

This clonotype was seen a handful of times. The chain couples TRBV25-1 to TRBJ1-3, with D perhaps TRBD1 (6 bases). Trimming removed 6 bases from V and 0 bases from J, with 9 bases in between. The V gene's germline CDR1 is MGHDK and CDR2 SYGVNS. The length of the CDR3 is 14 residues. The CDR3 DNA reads TGTGCCAGCAGGGACAGATACTCTGGAAACACCATATATTTT. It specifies CASRDRYSGNTIYF.

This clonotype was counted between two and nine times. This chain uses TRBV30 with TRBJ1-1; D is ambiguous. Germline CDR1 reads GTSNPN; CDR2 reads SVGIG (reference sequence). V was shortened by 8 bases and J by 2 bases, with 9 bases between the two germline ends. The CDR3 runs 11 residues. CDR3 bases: TGTGCCCTGGCCCACAACACTGAAGCTTTCTTT. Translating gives CALAHNTEAFF.

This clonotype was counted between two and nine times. The chain's CDR3 is CASSLAPGHGREQYF. CDR3 DNA sequence: TGCGCCAGCAGCTTGGCCCCTGGACACGGGCGCGAGCAGTACTTC. The chain uses TRBV5-1 and TRBJ2-7, with D perhaps matching TRBD1 (5 bases). Per germline, CDR1 SGHRS and CDR2 YFSETQ. CDR3 length: 15 amino acids. The V gene lost 0 bases and the J gene lost 6 bases, with 16 bases spanning the gap.

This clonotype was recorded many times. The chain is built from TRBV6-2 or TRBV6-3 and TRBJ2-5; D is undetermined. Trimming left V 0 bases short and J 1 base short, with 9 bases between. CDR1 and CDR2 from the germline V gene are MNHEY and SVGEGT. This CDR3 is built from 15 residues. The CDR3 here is CASSYSASTQETQYF. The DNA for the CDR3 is TGTGCCAGCAGTTACTCGGCGTCTACCCAAGAGACCCAGTACTTC.

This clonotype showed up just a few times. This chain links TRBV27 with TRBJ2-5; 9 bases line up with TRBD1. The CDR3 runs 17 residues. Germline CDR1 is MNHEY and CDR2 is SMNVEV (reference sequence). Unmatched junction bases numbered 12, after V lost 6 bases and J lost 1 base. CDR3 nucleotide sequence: TGTGCCAGCAGCACTAATACAGGGGGCCCCCTCCAAGAGACCCAGTACTTC. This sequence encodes CASSTNTGGPLQETQYF.

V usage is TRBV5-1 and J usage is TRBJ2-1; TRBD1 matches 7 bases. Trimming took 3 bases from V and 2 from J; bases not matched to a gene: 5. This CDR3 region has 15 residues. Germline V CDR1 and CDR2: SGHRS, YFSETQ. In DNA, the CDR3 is TGCGCCAGCAGCTGGCGGACAGGTACCTACAATGAGCAGTTCTTC. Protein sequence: CASSWRTGTYNEQFF.

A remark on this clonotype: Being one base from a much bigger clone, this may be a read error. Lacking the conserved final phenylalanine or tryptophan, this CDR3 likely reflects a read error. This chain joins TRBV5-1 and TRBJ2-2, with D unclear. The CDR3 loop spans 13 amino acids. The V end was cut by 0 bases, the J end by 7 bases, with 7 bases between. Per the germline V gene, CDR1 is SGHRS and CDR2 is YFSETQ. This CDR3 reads CASSLGGFGELFS. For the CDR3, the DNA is TGCGCCAGCAGCTTGGGCGGCTTCGGGGAGCTGTTTTCT.

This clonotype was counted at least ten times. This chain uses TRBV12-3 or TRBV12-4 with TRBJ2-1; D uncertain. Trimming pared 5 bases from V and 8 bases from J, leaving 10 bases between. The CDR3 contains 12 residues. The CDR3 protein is CASSPLRDEQFF. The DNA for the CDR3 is TGTGCCAGCAGTCCACTAAGGGATGAGCAGTTCTTC.

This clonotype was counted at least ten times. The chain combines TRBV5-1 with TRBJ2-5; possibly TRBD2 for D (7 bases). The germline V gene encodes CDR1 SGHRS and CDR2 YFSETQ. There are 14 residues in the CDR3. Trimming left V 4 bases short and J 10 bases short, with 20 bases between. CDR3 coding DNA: TGCGCCAGCAGCATTGTAGGGGGGGCAGAGGTCCAGTACTTC. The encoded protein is CASSIVGGAEVQYF.

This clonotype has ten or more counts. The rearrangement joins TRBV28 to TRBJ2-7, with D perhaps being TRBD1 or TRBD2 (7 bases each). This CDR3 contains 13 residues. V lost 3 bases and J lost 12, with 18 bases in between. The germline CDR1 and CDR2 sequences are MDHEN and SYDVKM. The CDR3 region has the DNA TGTGCCAGCAGTTTCTCCACAGGGGAGGGGCTGTACGTC. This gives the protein CASSFSTGEGLYV.

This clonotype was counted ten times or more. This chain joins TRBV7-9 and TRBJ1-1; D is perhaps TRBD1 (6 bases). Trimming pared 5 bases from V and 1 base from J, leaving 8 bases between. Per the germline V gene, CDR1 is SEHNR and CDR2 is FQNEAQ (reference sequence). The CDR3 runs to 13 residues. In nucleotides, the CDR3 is TGTGCCAGCAGCGAGACAGGGAACACTGAAGCTTTCTTT. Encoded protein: CASSETGNTEAFF.

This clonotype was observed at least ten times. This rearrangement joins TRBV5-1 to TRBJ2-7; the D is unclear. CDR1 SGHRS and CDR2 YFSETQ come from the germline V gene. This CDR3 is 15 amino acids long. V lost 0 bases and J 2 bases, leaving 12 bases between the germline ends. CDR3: CASSLAEADPYEQYF. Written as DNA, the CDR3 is TGCGCCAGCAGCTTGGCCGAGGCGGACCCCTACGAGCAGTACTTC.

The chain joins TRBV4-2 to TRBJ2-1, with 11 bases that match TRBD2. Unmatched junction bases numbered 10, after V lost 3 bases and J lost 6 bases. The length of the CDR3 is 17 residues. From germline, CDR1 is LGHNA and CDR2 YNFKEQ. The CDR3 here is CASSHPGSSGGFNEQFF. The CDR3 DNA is TGTGCCAGCAGCCATCCTGGGTCTAGCGGGGGGTTCAATGAGCAGTTCTTC.

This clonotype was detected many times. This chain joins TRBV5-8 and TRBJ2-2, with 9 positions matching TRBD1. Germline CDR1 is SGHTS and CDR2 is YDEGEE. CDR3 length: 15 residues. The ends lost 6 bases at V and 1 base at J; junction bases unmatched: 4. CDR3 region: CASNTGGWNTGELFF. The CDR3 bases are TGTGCCAGCAACACAGGGGGCTGGAACACCGGGGAGCTGTTTTTT. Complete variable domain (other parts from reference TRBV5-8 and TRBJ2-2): EAGVTQSPTHLIKTRGQQATLRCSPISGHTSVYWYQQALGLGLQFLLWYDEGEERNRGNFPPRFSGRQFPNYSSELNVNALELEDSALYLCASNTGGWNTGELFFGEGSRLTVL.

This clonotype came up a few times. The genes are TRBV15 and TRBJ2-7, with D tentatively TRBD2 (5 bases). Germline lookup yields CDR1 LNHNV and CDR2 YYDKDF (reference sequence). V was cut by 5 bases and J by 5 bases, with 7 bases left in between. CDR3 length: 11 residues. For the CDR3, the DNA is TGTGCCACCAGCGCCGGGGACGAGCAGTACTTC. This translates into CATSAGDEQYF.

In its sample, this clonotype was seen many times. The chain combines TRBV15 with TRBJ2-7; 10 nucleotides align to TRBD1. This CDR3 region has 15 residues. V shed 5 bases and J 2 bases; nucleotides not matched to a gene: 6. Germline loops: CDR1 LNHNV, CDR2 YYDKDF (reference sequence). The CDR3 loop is CATSYDRGQTYEQYF. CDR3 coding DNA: TGTGCCACCAGCTATGACAGGGGGCAGACCTACGAGCAGTACTTC.

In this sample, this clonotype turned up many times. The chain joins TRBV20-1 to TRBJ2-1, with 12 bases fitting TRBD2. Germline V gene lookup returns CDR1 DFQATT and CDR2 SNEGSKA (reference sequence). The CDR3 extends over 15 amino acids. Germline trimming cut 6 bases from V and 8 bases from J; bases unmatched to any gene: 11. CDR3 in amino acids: CSADGTSGRLYEQFF. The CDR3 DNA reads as TGCAGTGCAGACGGAACTAGCGGGAGGTTGTATGAGCAGTTCTTC.

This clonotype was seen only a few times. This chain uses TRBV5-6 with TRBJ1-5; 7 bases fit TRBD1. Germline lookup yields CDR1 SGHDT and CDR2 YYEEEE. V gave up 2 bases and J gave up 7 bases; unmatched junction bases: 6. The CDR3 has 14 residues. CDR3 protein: CASSFRGLRQPQHF. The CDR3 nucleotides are TGTGCCAGCAGCTTTAGGGGGCTGAGGCAGCCCCAGCATTTT.

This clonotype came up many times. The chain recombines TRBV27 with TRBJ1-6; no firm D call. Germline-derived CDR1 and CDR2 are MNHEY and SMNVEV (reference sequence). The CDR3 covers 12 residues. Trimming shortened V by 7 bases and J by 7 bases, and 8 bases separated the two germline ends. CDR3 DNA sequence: TGTGCCAGCAAGAATGGGAATTCACCCCTCCACTTT. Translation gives CASKNGNSPLHF.